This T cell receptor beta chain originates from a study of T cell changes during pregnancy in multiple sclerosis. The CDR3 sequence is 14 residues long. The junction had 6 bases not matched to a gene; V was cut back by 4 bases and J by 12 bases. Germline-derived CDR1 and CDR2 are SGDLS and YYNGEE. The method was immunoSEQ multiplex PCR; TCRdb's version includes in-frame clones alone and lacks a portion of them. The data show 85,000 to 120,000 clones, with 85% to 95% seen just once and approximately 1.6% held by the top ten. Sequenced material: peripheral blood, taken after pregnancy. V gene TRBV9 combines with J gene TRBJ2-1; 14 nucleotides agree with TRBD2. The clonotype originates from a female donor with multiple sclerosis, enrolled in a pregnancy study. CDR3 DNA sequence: TGTGCCAGCAGCTCCGGGACTAGCGGGAGCGGGCAGTTCTTC. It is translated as CASSSGTSGSGQFF.